This T cell receptor beta chain was retrieved from a study of T cell responses to AZD1222 COVID-19 vaccine. Study-level points and caveats: Spike-specific TCR breadth and depth went up after people got two AZD1222 doses. Close to half of spike-specific TCRs reportedly recognize unmutated variant regions. Repertoires were obtained solely post-peak T cell response. Most donors were white British and more were female, and clonal diversity was possibly underestimated.

Of note for this clone: The antigen remains undetermined.

Trimming removed 5 bases at V and 5 bases at J, with 11 bases between. This CDR3 is 13 amino acids long. Looked up from germline, CDR1 is MGHRA and CDR2 is YSYEKL. Data came from immunoSEQ multiplex PCR; TCRdb stores just in-frame clones and leaves some out. Of just under 55,000 clones listed, around 90% are singletons. The source is an adult in good health. Specimen: peripheral blood, collected on day 0 of AZD1222 vaccination. The chain employs TRBV4-1 and TRBJ2-3; D unresolved. The CDR3 coding sequence is TGCGCCAGCAGCGAACCGTTTCGAGATACGCAGTATTTT. Protein sequence: CASSEPFRDTQYF.